The present T cell receptor (beta chain) was sequenced within a study of blood T cells in healthy people across ages. Russia was home to the donors, healthy Caucasian individuals aged roughly 6 to 100. With a J-beta primer mix and a sample-barcoded 5' primer, a second PCR ran roughly 7 to 11 cycles. TCRdb reprocessed the 5' RACE reads via MiXCR and lists one record per CDR3 protein. The sample has some 850,000 distinct CDR3 sequences; roughly 26% are singletons. This clonotype appeared a few times. Its target is not known. Regarding the study as a whole: Aged donors had fewer naive CD4+ cells and lower diversity than long-lived donors.

Trimming cost V 4 bases and J 5 bases; bases outside gene matches: 6. CDR3 length: 15 residues. Germline V CDR1 and CDR2: MDHEN, SYDVKM. This sample was shared with a second study, whose subject was T cells of mothers and their children. In that study: From each mother came over 8 million TCR beta CDR3 reads, and from each child came about 3 million. Related mother-child pairs shared slightly more overlap than unrelated pairs, but the difference was non-significant.

V and J are TRBV28 and TRBJ2-1; 9 bases map to TRBD2. Sequencing was carried out using blood. The TCR sequence derives from a boy younger than 18 in good health. This CDR3 is CASSYGASGDNEQFF. CDR3 nucleotides: TGTGCCAGCAGTTATGGGGCTAGCGGGGACAATGAGCAGTTCTTC.